A selection of T cell receptor beta chains follows, all from one sample in a study of control samples from healthy donors and cancer patients. The assay was immunoSEQ multiplex PCR, and TCRdb's table has in-frame clones only and misses some. Altogether tens of thousands of clones are present, less than 90% being singletons, with the ten largest covering 6.5% to 8%. Sequences were obtained from blood. All receptors derive from a woman aged 55 to 70 in good health. Each CDR3 is given with its conserved first and last residue. The order of the fields is CDR3 DNA, CDR3 protein, clone size, D gene, V gene, J gene. D genes are given only for firm matches. Only some rows state a clone size, as once, few, many or a class for expanded clones.

cdr3_nt: TGCAGCATAGGACCCACGCCCTATGGCTACACCTTC; cdr3_aa: CSIGPTPYGYTF; clone_size: -; d_call: -; v_call: TRBV29-1; j_call: TRBJ1-2
cdr3_nt: TGTGCCAGCAGCTTAGTGGGGGAATACAATGAGCAGTTCTTC; cdr3_aa: CASSLVGEYNEQFF; clone_size: -; d_call: -; v_call: TRBV7-9; j_call: TRBJ2-1
cdr3_nt: TGTGCCACCACAGCAACTAGCGGGGGGGAGACGGGCACAGATACGCAGTATTTT; cdr3_aa: CATTATSGGETGTDTQYF; clone_size: -; d_call: TRBD2; v_call: TRBV24-1; j_call: TRBJ2-3
cdr3_nt: TGCGCCAGCAGCCAAGATCGTACAGGGATCCCACCCGGGGAGCTGTTTTTT; cdr3_aa: CASSQDRTGIPPGELFF; clone_size: -; d_call: -; v_call: TRBV4-1; j_call: TRBJ2-2
cdr3_nt: TGTGCCAGCAGCAATGCAGGGAATTCACCCCTCCACTTT; cdr3_aa: CASSNAGNSPLHF; clone_size: -; d_call: -; v_call: TRBV7-9; j_call: TRBJ1-6
cdr3_nt: TGTGCCACCAGCAGAGGGGGACAGGGTCGCGAGCAGTACTTC; cdr3_aa: CATSRGGQGREQYF; clone_size: -; d_call: TRBD1; v_call: TRBV15; j_call: TRBJ2-7
cdr3_nt: TGTGCCAGCAGTTTGAGAGGGGAGACCCAGTACTTC; cdr3_aa: CASSLRGETQYF; clone_size: -; d_call: -; v_call: TRBV12-3/TRBV12-4; j_call: TRBJ2-5
cdr3_nt: TGTGCCATCAGTGAGCCGGCCCGGGGGACTGAAGCTTTCTTT; cdr3_aa: CAISEPARGTEAFF; clone_size: -; d_call: -; v_call: TRBV10-3; j_call: TRBJ1-1
cdr3_nt: TGTGCCAGCAGTTACTCGAGGGGGGGGAGTGGTCAGCCCCAGCATTTT; cdr3_aa: CASSYSRGGSGQPQHF; clone_size: -; d_call: -; v_call: TRBV6-2/TRBV6-3; j_call: TRBJ1-5
cdr3_nt: TGTGCCAGCAGCTTCCAGGGAGGGAACAATCAGCCCCAGCATTTT; cdr3_aa: CASSFQGGNNQPQHF; clone_size: -; d_call: -; v_call: TRBV5-5; j_call: TRBJ1-5
cdr3_nt: TGTGCCAGTAGCAGCCGACAGGAGATCACAGATACGCAGTATTTT; cdr3_aa: CASSSRQEITDTQYF; clone_size: -; d_call: -; v_call: TRBV19; j_call: TRBJ2-3
cdr3_nt: TGTGCCAGCAGTTGGGGGACCTTGCGCACAGATACGCAGTATTTT; cdr3_aa: CASSWGTLRTDTQYF; clone_size: -; d_call: -; v_call: TRBV11-3; j_call: TRBJ2-3
cdr3_nt: TGTGCCAGCGCTTCTGACAGGGTTGGTTCACCCCTCCACTTT; cdr3_aa: CASASDRVGSPLHF; clone_size: -; d_call: TRBD1; v_call: TRBV6-5; j_call: TRBJ1-6
cdr3_nt: TGCGCCAGCAGCTTGGCTTTCTCTGGCTACACCTTC; cdr3_aa: CASSLAFSGYTF; clone_size: -; d_call: -; v_call: TRBV5-1; j_call: TRBJ1-2
cdr3_nt: TGTGCCAGCAGTTACGTCGGCAGACAAAACTATGGCTACACCTTC; cdr3_aa: CASSYVGRQNYGYTF; clone_size: -; d_call: -; v_call: TRBV6-5; j_call: TRBJ1-2
cdr3_nt: TGTGCCAGCGGCAAGGGAAATGCTATGAACACTGAAGCTTTCTTT; cdr3_aa: CASGKGNAMNTEAFF; clone_size: -; d_call: -; v_call: TRBV7-8; j_call: TRBJ1-1
cdr3_nt: TGTGCCAGCAGAAGACAGGACAGGAACACCGGGGAGCTGTTTTTT; cdr3_aa: CASRRQDRNTGELFF; clone_size: -; d_call: -; v_call: TRBV6-5; j_call: TRBJ2-2
cdr3_nt: TGTGCCAGCAGCGTGATGGGCTCGGGGGAGACCCAGTACTTC; cdr3_aa: CASSVMGSGETQYF; clone_size: few; d_call: -; v_call: TRBV9; j_call: TRBJ2-5
cdr3_nt: TGTGCCAGCAGATCACTGAGTTTGAAAAGCAATCAGCCCCAGCATTTT; cdr3_aa: CASRSLSLKSNQPQHF; clone_size: -; d_call: -; v_call: TRBV21-1; j_call: TRBJ1-5
cdr3_nt: TGTGCCAGTCAGAGGGGAGCAGATACGCAGTATTTT; cdr3_aa: CASQRGADTQYF; clone_size: -; d_call: -; v_call: TRBV28; j_call: TRBJ2-3
cdr3_nt: TGTGCCAGTAGTATCGGGGGGGCACAGGCGGAGACCCAGTACTTC; cdr3_aa: CASSIGGAQAETQYF; clone_size: -; d_call: TRBD2; v_call: TRBV19; j_call: TRBJ2-5
cdr3_nt: TGTGCCAGCAGCCCAAGACAGGGAATCAACGAGCAGTACTTC; cdr3_aa: CASSPRQGINEQYF; clone_size: -; d_call: TRBD1; v_call: TRBV7-2; j_call: TRBJ2-7
cdr3_nt: TGTGCCAGCAGCTTGGGCAGCGCCCTGACTGAAGCTTTCTTT; cdr3_aa: CASSLGSALTEAFF; clone_size: -; d_call: -; v_call: TRBV11-3; j_call: TRBJ1-1